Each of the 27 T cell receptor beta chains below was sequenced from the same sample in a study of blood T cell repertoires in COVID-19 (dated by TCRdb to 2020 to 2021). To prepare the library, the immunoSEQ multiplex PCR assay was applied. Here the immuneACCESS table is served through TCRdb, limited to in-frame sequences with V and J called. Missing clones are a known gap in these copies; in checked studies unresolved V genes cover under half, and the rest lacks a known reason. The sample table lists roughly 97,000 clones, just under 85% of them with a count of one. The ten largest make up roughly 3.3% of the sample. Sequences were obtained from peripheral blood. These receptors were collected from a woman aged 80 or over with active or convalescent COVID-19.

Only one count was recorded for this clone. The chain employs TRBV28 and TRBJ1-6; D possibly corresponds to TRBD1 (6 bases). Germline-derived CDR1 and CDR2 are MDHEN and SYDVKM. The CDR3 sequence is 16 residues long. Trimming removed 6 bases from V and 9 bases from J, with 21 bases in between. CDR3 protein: CASSPGGRDFGSPLHF. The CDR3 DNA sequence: TGTGCCAGCAGCCCGGGGGGGCGCGATTTTGGTTCACCCCTCCACTTT. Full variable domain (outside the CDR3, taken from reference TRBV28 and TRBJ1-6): DVKVTQSSRYLVKRTGEKVFLECVQDMDHENMFWYRQDPGLGLRLIYFSYDVKMKEKGDIPEGYSVSREKKERFSLILESASTNQTSMYLCASSPGGRDFGSPLHFGNGTRLTVT.

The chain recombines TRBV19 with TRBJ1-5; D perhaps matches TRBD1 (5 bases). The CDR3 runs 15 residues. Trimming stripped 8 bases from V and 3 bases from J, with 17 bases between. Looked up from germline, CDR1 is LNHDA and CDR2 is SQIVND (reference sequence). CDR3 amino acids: CASWAGTINNQPQHF. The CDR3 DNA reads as TGTGCCAGTTGGGCGGGGACGATCAACAATCAGCCCCAGCATTTT.

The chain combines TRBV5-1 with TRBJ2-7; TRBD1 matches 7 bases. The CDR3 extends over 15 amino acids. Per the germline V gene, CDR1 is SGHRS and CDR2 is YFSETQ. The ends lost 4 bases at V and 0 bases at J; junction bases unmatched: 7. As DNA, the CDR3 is TGCGCCAGCAGCCCTTGGGACAGCTTCTCCTACGAGCAGTACTTC. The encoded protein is CASSPWDSFSYEQYF.

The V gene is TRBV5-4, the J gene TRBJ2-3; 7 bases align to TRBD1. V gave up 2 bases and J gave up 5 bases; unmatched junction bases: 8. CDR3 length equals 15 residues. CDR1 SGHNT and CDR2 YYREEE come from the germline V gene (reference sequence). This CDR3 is CASSLLQGLEDTQYF. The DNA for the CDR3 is TGTGCCAGCAGCTTATTACAGGGGCTGGAAGATACGCAGTATTTT. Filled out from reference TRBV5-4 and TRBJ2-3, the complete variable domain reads ETGVTQSPTHLIKTRGQQVTLRCSSQSGHNTVSWYQQALGQGPQFIFQYYREEENGRGNFPPRFSGLQFPNYSSELNVNALELDDSALYLCASSLLQGLEDTQYFGPGTRLTVL.

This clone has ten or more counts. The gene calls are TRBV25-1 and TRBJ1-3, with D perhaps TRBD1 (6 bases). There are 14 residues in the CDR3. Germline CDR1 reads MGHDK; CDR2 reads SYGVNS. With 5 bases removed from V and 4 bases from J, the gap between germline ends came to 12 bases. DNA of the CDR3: TGTGCCAGCAGTCGACAGGAGTCAGGAAACACCATATATTTT. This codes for CASSRQESGNTIYF.

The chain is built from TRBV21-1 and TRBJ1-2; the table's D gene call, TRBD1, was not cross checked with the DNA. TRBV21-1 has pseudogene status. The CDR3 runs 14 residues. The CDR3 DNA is TGTGCCAGCAGCAAGGGGGACATAGCACATGGCTACACCTTC. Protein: CASSKGDIAHGYTF.

The DNA for the CDR3 is TGTGCCAGCAGCCCCACCGGGACAGGGTCTCGCGAGCAGTACTTC. Its translation: CASSPTGTGSREQYF. The rearrangement links TRBV28 to TRBJ2-7; 9 nucleotides match TRBD1. J lost 6 bases, V lost 6 bases, and 12 bases had no gene match. CDR1 and CDR2 (germline): MDHEN, SYDVKM. The CDR3 length is 15 residues.

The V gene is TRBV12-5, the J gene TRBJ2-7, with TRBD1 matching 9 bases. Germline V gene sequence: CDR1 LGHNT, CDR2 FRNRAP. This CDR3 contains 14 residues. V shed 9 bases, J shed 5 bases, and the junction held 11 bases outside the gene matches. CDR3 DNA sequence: TGTGCTAGCGGTCCGGGACAGGGCCTTAACGAGCAGTACTTC. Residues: CASGPGQGLNEQYF.

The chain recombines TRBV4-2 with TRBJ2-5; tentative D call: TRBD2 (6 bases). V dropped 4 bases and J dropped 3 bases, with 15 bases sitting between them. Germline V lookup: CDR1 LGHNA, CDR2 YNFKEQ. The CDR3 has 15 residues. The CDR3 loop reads CASSRVPGAEETQYF. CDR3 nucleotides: TGTGCCAGCAGCCGCGTACCGGGAGCTGAAGAGACCCAGTACTTC.

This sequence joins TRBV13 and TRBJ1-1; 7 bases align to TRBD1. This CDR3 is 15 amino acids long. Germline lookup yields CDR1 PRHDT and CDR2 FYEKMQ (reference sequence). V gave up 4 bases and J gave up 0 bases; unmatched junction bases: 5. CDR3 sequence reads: CASSYWTGLNTEAFF. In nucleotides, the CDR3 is TGTGCCAGCAGCTACTGGACAGGATTGAACACTGAAGCTTTCTTT.

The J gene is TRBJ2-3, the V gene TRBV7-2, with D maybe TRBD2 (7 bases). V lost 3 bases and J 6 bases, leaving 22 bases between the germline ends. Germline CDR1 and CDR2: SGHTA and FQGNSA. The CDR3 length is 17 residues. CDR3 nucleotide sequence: TGTGCCAGCAGCTTTCGGGGGGCCTTCCCCCCAGTGGATACGCAGTATTTT. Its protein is CASSFRGAFPPVDTQYF.

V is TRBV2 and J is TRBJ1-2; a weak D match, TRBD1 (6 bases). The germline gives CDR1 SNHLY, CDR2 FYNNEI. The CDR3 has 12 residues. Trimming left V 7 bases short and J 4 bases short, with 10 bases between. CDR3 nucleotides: TGTGCCAGCAATCCCAGGGGCTATGGCTACACCTTC. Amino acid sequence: CASNPRGYGYTF.

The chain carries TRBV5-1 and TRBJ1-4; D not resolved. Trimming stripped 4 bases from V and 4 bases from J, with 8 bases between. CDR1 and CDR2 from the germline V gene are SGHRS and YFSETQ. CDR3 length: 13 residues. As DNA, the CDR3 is TGCGCCAGCAGCCCGAGTGATAATGAAAAACTGTTTTTT. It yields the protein CASSPSDNEKLFF.

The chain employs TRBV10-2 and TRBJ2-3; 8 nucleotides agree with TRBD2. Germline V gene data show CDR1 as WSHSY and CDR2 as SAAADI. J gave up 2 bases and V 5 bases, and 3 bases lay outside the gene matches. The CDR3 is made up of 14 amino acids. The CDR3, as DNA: TGCGCCAGCAGTCCTAGCGGGCCCACAGATACGCAGTATTTT. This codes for CASSPSGPTDTQYF.

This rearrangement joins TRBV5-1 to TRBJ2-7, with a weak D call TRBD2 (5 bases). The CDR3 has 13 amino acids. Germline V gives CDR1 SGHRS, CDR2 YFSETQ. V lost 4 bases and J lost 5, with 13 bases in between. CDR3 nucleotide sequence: TGCGCCAGCAGCCCATCGAGGACTGACGAGCAGTACTTC. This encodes CASSPSRTDEQYF.

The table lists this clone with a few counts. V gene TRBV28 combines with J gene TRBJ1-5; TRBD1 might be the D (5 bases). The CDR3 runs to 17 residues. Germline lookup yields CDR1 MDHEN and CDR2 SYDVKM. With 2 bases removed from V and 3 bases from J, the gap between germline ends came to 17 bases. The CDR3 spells CASSLVGRVYSNQPQHF. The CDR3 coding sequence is TGTGCCAGCAGTTTAGTGGGCAGGGTATATTCCAATCAGCCCCAGCATTTT.

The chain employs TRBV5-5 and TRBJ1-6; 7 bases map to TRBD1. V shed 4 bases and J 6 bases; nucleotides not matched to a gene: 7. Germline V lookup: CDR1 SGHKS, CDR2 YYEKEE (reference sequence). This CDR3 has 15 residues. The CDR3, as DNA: TGTGCCAGCAGCCTACGACAGGGCGCTAATTCACCCCTCCACTTT. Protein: CASSLRQGANSPLHF. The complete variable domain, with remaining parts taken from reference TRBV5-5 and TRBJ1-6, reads DAGVTQSPTHLIKTRGQQVTLRCSPISGHKSVSWYQQVLGQGPQFIFQYYEKEERGRGNFPDRFSARQFPNYSSELNVNALLLGDSALYLCASSLRQGANSPLHFGNGTRLTVT.

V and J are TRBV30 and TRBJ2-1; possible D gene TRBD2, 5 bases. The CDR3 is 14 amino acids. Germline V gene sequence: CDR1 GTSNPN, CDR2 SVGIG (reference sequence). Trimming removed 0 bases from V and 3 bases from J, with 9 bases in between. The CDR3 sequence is CAWSVRGFYNEQFF. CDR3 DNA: TGTGCCTGGAGTGTGAGAGGGTTCTACAATGAGCAGTTCTTC.

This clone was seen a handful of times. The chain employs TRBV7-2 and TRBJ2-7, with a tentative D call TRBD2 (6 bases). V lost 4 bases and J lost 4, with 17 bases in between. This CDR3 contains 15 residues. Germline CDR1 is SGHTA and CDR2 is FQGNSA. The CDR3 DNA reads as TGTGCCAGCAGCTGGGACGGCACGACTAGATACGAGCAGTACTTC. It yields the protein CASSWDGTTRYEQYF.

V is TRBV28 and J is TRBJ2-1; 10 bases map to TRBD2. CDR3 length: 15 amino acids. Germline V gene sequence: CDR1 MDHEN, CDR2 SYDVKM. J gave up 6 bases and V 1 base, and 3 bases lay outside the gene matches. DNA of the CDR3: TGTGCCAGCAGTTTATTTAGCGGGAGGTCCAATGAGCAGTTCTTC. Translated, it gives CASSLFSGRSNEQFF.

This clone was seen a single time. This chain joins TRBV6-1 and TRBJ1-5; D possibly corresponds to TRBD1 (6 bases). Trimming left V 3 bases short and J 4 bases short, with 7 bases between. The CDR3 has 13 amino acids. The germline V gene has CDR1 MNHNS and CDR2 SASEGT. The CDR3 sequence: CASSDRGNQPQHF. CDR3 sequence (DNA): TGTGCCAGCAGTGACAGGGGAAATCAGCCCCAGCATTTT.

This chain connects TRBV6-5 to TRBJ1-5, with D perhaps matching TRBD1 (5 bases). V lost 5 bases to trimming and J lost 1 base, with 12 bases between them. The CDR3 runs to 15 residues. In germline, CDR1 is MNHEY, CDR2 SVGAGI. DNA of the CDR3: TGTGCCAGCAGTCCAGGGATCTGGAGCAATCAGCCCCAGCATTTT. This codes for CASSPGIWSNQPQHF.

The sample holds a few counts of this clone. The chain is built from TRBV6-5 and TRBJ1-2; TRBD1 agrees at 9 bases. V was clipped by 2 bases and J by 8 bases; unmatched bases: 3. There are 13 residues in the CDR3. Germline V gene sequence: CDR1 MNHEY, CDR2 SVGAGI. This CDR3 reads CASSYGTGRGYTF. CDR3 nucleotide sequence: TGTGCCAGCAGTTACGGGACAGGGAGAGGCTACACCTTC.

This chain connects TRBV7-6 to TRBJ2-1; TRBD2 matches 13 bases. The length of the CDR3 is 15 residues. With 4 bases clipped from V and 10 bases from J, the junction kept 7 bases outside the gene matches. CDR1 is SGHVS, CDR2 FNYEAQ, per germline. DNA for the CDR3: TGTGCCAGCAGCTCCGGGACTAGCGGGAAAGGGGAGCAGTTCTTC. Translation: CASSSGTSGKGEQFF.

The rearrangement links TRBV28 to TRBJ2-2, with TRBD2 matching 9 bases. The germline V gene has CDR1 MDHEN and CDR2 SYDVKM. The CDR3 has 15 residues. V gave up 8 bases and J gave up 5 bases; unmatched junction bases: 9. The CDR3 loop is CASRPGTSRTGELFF. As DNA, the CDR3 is TGTGCCAGCCGACCCGGGACTAGCCGGACCGGGGAGCTGTTTTTT.

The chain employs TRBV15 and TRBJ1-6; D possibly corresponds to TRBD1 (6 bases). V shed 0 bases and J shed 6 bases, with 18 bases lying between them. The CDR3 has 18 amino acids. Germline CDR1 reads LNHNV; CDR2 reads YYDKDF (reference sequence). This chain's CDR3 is CATSREGLPGQTNSPLHF. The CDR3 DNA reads TGTGCCACCAGCAGAGAAGGCCTTCCGGGACAAACTAATTCACCCCTCCACTTT.

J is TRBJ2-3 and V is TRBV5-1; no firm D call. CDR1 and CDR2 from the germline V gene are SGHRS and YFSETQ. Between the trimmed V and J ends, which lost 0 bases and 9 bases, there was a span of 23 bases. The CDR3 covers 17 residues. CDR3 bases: TGCGCCAGCAGCTTGGAAACCCCTCTAACCGTTGGAGAAACGCAGTATTTT. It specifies CASSLETPLTVGETQYF.